A single sample is the source of the 4 T cell receptor beta chains below, sequenced in a study of blood T cell repertoires in COVID-19. Data came from immunoSEQ multiplex PCR; TCRdb stores just in-frame clones and leaves some out. The sample has some 150,000 clones; approximately 86% are singletons. Sequences were obtained from peripheral blood. These TCRs come from a man aged 55 to 70 with COVID-19, enrolled during active disease.

The V call is TRBV3-1 (or the pseudogene TRBV3-2), the J call TRBJ1-1; D is perhaps TRBD1 (5 bases). The germline V gene encodes CDR1 LGHDT and CDR2 YNNKEL (reference sequence). V was shortened by 2 bases and J by 1 base, with 20 bases between the two germline ends. This CDR3 has 18 residues. The chain's CDR3 is CASSQTAGGARGNTEAFF. CDR3 nucleotides: TGTGCCAGCAGCCAAACAGCGGGAGGGGCGCGAGGGAACACTGAAGCTTTCTTT.

The chain combines TRBV12-3 or TRBV12-4 with TRBJ1-1; no reliable D call. This CDR3 contains 13 residues. Trimming cost V 6 bases and J 0 bases, with 8 bases left between them. The CDR3 sequence: CASSRVVNTEAFF. The CDR3 bases are TGTGCCAGCAGCCGGGTTGTGAACACTGAAGCTTTCTTT.

The chain employs TRBV9 and TRBJ1-2; perhaps TRBD1 as D (5 bases). CDR3 length equals 14 residues. Looked up from germline, CDR1 is SGDLS and CDR2 is YYNGEE. Trimming shortened V by 3 bases and J by 4 bases, and 13 bases separated the two germline ends. The CDR3 bases are TGTGCCAGCAGCGCAGACAGAACCCTCTATGGCTACACCTTC. Its protein is CASSADRTLYGYTF.

This rearrangement joins TRBV6-5 to TRBJ1-5; possible D gene TRBD1, 5 bases. The germline V gene encodes CDR1 MNHEY and CDR2 SVGAGI. The V end was cut by 5 bases, the J end by 2 bases, with 10 bases between. The CDR3 sequence is 14 residues long. CDR3 sequence reads: CASSTVRGNQPQHF. CDR3 nucleotide sequence: TGTGCCAGCAGTACGGTCAGGGGCAATCAGCCCCAGCATTTT.